This T cell receptor beta chain was recovered during a study of shared clonotypes between healthy human individuals. Sequencing was performed with immunoSEQ multiplex PCR; in TCRdb, only in-frame clones are kept and a portion is missing. The data show approximately 2,000,000 clones, roughly 90% seen once. The CDR3 runs to 11 residues. Looked up from germline, CDR1 is SNHLY and CDR2 is FYNNEI. With 3 bases removed from V and 4 bases from J, the gap between germline ends came to 3 bases. The sample consisted of naive CD4+ T cells from PBMCs. Subset denoted: CD45RA+ positively selected. This TCR came from a man aged 18-30 years in good health. Some clones in this sample may be carry-over from other donors' samples. This chain links TRBV2 with TRBJ1-1; D remains unclear. The CDR3 nucleotides are TGTGCCAGCAGTGAGATCACTGAAGCTTTCTTT. Translating gives CASSEITEAFF. The full variable domain, in which reference TRBV2 and TRBJ1-1 provide the parts outside the CDR3, is EPEVTQTPSHQVTQMGQEVILRCVPISNHLYFYWYRQILGQKVEFLVSFYNNEISEKSEIFDDQFSVERPDGSNFTLKIRSTKLEDSAMYFCASSEITEAFFGQGTRLTVV.